This is a list of T cell receptor beta chains from one sample in a study of cytomegalovirus exposure and HLA in healthy donors. Here immunoSEQ multiplex PCR was the method, and the copy in TCRdb shows in-frame clones only, minus some. Here the sample spans 180,000 or so clones, roughly 9.4% being singletons. The material sequenced was PBMCs. These receptors came from a woman aged 25 to 39 in good health and CMV-seropositive. The CDR3 runs from the conserved cysteine through the conserved F or W. Each record gives: V gene, D gene, clone size, J gene, CDR3 protein, CDR3 DNA. The D gene is left open where the match is weak. Where a row states a size, it is once, few, many or the class of an expanded clone; other rows omit it.

TRBV7-7	NA	few	TRBJ2-7	CASAAGPLREQYF	TGTGCCTCGGCGGCGGGGCCCTTGAGAGAGCAGTACTTC
TRBV4-1	TRBD1	many	TRBJ1-5	CASSQWGDRGNQPQHF	TGCGCCAGCAGCCAATGGGGGGACAGGGGCAATCAGCCCCAGCATTTT
TRBV27	NA	NA	TRBJ2-7	CASSSPRQSDYEQYF	TGTGCCAGCAGTTCCCCCAGACAGTCTGACTACGAGCAGTACTTC
TRBV7-9	NA	NA	TRBJ1-4	CASSLAGRANEKLFF	TGTGCCAGCAGCTTAGCGGGCAGGGCGAATGAAAAACTGTTTTTT
TRBV9	NA	few	TRBJ1-1	CASSPPTISEAFF	TGTGCCAGCAGCCCTCCTACTATATCTGAAGCTTTCTTT
TRBV30	NA	few	TRBJ1-5	CAWSDTQPNQPQHF	TGTGCCTGGAGTGATACTCAACCAAATCAGCCCCAGCATTTT
TRBV7-8	TRBD1	NA	TRBJ1-2	CASSMTGTGYGYTF	TGTGCCAGCAGCATGACCGGGACAGGTTATGGCTACACCTTC
TRBV6-1	NA	NA	TRBJ2-7	CASKLTNDKYEQYF	TGTGCCAGCAAGTTGACAAATGATAAGTACGAGCAGTACTTC
TRBV4-2	TRBD2	NA	TRBJ2-1	CASSQGQLAGAGGDEQFF	TGTGCCAGCAGCCAAGGGCAACTAGCGGGAGCCGGGGGGGATGAGCAGTTCTTC
TRBV11-2	TRBD2	NA	TRBJ2-3	CASSYYPSGRASDTQYF	TGTGCCAGCAGTTATTACCCAAGCGGGAGGGCCTCAGATACGCAGTATTTT
TRBV7-7	TRBD2	NA	TRBJ2-1	CASSDISGSSYNEQFF	TGTGCCAGCAGCGATATTAGCGGGAGCTCCTACAATGAGCAGTTCTTC
TRBV23-1	TRBD1	few	TRBJ1-5	CASSQPEQGARGNQPQHF	TGCGCCAGCAGTCAACCTGAACAGGGGGCGCGCGGCAATCAGCCCCAGCATTTT
TRBV11-2	NA	few	TRBJ2-5	CASSLDGRGPETQYF	TGTGCCAGCAGCTTAGATGGCCGGGGTCCGGAGACCCAGTACTTC
TRBV11-3	NA	few	TRBJ2-3	CASSLRGTDTQYF	TGTGCCAGCAGCCTCAGGGGCACAGATACGCAGTATTTT
TRBV7-2	NA	many	TRBJ2-7	CASSLKPDISYEQYF	TGTGCCAGCAGCTTAAAACCAGACATCTCCTACGAGCAGTACTTC
TRBV7-3	NA	few	TRBJ2-7	CASSLGGDPYEQYF	TGTGCCAGCAGCTTAGGCGGAGACCCCTACGAGCAGTACTTC
TRBV13	NA	NA	TRBJ2-7	CASSSRYEQYF	TGTGCCAGCAGCTCCCGGTACGAGCAGTACTTC
TRBV6-5	NA	few	TRBJ2-6	CASSPSSGANVLTF	TGTGCCAGCTCACCTAGCTCTGGGGCCAACGTCCTGACTTTC
TRBV7-9	NA	NA	TRBJ1-1	CASSFGDTEAFF	TGTGCCAGCAGCTTCGGGGACACTGAAGCTTTCTTT
TRBV2	NA	NA	TRBJ2-6	CASSESIAGANVLTF	TGTGCCAGCAGTGAATCTATTGCCGGGGCCAACGTCCTGACTTTC
TRBV5-1	NA	few	TRBJ2-7	CASSIRGYEQYF	TGCGCCAGCAGCATTAGAGGCTACGAGCAGTACTTC
TRBV5-1	NA	NA	TRBJ2-7	CASSLAGSKGAPYEQYF	TGCGCCAGCAGCTTGGCCGGGTCGAAGGGAGCACCCTACGAGCAGTACTTC
TRBV7-9	TRBD1	NA	TRBJ1-5	CASSSTGAEQPQHF	TGTGCCAGCAGCTCTACAGGGGCAGAGCAGCCCCAGCATTTT
TRBV27	TRBD1	few	TRBJ2-7	CASSRQGSGSYEQYF	TGTGCCAGCAGTAGACAGGGGTCCGGCTCCTACGAGCAGTACTTC
TRBV5-6	TRBD1	NA	TRBJ2-7	CASTVGQGGTYEQYF	TGTGCCAGCACCGTGGGACAGGGTGGCACCTACGAGCAGTACTTC
TRBV19	NA	few	TRBJ2-4	CASSIGDNPNIQYF	TGTGCCAGTAGTATTGGGGACAACCCAAACATTCAGTACTTC
TRBV30	NA	few	TRBJ2-1	CAWSDLRYNEQFF	TGTGCCTGGAGTGACCTGCGGTACAATGAGCAGTTCTTC
TRBV6-1	TRBD2	NA	TRBJ2-5	CASSEALIVGRAGETQYF	TGTGCCAGCAGTGAAGCCCTGATTGTCGGGAGGGCGGGGGAGACCCAGTACTTC
TRBV5-4	NA	few	TRBJ1-2	CASRTGQSGYGYTF	TGTGCCAGCAGGACCGGACAGAGTGGCTATGGCTACACCTTC
TRBV4-2	NA	NA	TRBJ1-2	CASSQDISQGRNYGYTF	TGTGCCAGCAGCCAAGATATTTCCCAGGGAAGGAACTATGGCTACACCTTC
TRBV6-6	NA	few	TRBJ1-2	CASSYDTWGDGYTF	TGTGCCAGCAGCTACGACACCTGGGGGGATGGCTACACCTTC
TRBV6-1	NA	few	TRBJ2-2	CASSELDTTGELFF	TGTGCCAGCAGTGAATTGGACACCACCGGGGAGCTGTTTTTT
TRBV5-4	NA	NA	TRBJ1-4	CASSNEGVREKLFF	TGTGCCAGCAGCAACGAAGGGGTTAGGGAAAAACTGTTTTTT
TRBV6-5	NA	few	TRBJ2-1	CASSDRDGGDEQFF	TGTGCCAGCAGTGACAGAGACGGTGGGGATGAGCAGTTCTTC
TRBV2	TRBD2	NA	TRBJ2-7	CASRATSGVTYEQYF	TGTGCCAGCAGGGCGACTAGCGGGGTAACCTACGAGCAGTACTTC
TRBV11-2	NA	NA	TRBJ2-2	CASSLDGYLTNTGELFF	TGTGCCAGCAGCTTAGATGGTTACTTAACGAACACCGGGGAGCTGTTTTTT
TRBV10-1	TRBD2	few	TRBJ2-1	CASSVGGSDEQFF	TGCGCCAGCAGTGTAGGCGGGAGCGATGAGCAGTTCTTC
TRBV9	TRBD2	few	TRBJ2-1	CASSQSSGRYNEQFF	TGTGCCAGCAGCCAATCTAGCGGGAGATACAATGAGCAGTTCTTC
TRBV10-3	NA	once	TRBJ1-5	CAISDSGRNQPQHF	TGTGCCATCAGTGACTCAGGCCGCAATCAGCCCCAGCATTTT
TRBV19	TRBD1	NA	TRBJ1-5	CASSMGQPNQPQHF	TGTGCCAGTAGTATGGGACAGCCAAATCAGCCCCAGCATTTT
TRBV6-6	NA	NA	TRBJ2-2	CASSYDGRGDTGELFF	TGTGCCAGCAGTTACGACGGGAGAGGGGACACCGGGGAGCTGTTTTTT
TRBV30	TRBD2	few	TRBJ2-5	CAWDEGASGKETQYF	TGTGCCTGGGACGAAGGGGCTAGCGGGAAAGAGACCCAGTACTTC
TRBV5-4	NA	few	TRBJ2-7	CASSLGPTPYEQYF	TGTGCCAGCAGCTTGGGCCCTACTCCCTACGAGCAGTACTTC
TRBV2	NA	NA	TRBJ1-5	CASSEGRVGQPQHF	TGTGCCAGCAGTGAAGGGCGGGTGGGACAGCCCCAGCATTTT
TRBV4-1	TRBD1	NA	TRBJ1-1	CASSQADRMNTEAFF	TGCGCCAGCAGCCAAGCGGACAGGATGAACACTGAAGCTTTCTTT
TRBV5-1	NA	few	TRBJ1-1	CASSLWTANTEAFF	TGCGCCAGCAGCTTGTGGACAGCGAACACTGAAGCTTTCTTT
TRBV7-9	TRBD1	few	TRBJ2-7	CASSSATGWTYEQYF	TGTGCCAGCAGCTCAGCGACAGGGTGGACTTACGAGCAGTACTTC
TRBV29-1	TRBD1	few	TRBJ1-2	CSVGAAGTGDYGYTF	TGCAGCGTCGGAGCTGCCGGGACAGGGGACTATGGCTACACCTTC
TRBV13	NA	few	TRBJ2-3	CASSRYRQTITDTQYF	TGTGCCAGCAGCCGATACAGACAGACCATCACAGATACGCAGTATTTT
TRBV5-3	NA	NA	TRBJ1-3	CARSFISETPGSGNTIYF	TGTGCCAGAAGCTTTATATCCGAAACCCCGGGCTCTGGAAACACCATATATTTT
TRBV6-1	TRBD1	few	TRBJ1-5	CASSWDRGNQPQHF	TGTGCCAGCAGTTGGGACAGAGGGAATCAGCCCCAGCATTTT
TRBV5-1	NA	few	TRBJ2-1	CASSPSSDSPNEQFF	TGCGCCAGCAGCCCTAGTTCGGACTCTCCCAATGAGCAGTTCTTC
TRBV9	TRBD2	few	TRBJ2-3	CASSVGLAGTDTQYF	TGTGCCAGCAGCGTCGGACTAGCGGGGACAGATACGCAGTATTTT
TRBV2	NA	NA	TRBJ1-1	CASSEARREAFF	TGTGCCAGCAGTGAAGCGCGTCGTGAAGCTTTCTTT
TRBV19	TRBD1	few	TRBJ1-2	CAAGQYNYGYTF	TGTGCCGCGGGACAGTATAACTATGGCTACACCTTC